Listed below are T cell receptor beta chains from one sample, sequenced in a study of T cells in Graves' hyperthyroidism and ophthalmopathy. Each CDR3 protein is one row after TCRdb ran MiXCR on the multiplex PCR reads. This sample yields 300,000 to 450,000 distinct CDR3 sequences, of which approximately 15% are seen a single time; 8% to 13% belongs to the top ten. Sample: blood. Receptors originate from a woman aged 60-75 years with Graves' hyperthyroidism. Both conserved end residues are trimmed from each CDR3.

v_gene: TRBV20-1
j_gene: TRBJ2-5
CDR3aa: SARAWETQY

v_gene: TRBV10-2
j_gene: TRBJ1-3
CDR3aa: ASRGDAGNTIY

v_gene: TRBV7-7
j_gene: TRBJ2-2
CDR3aa: ASTSGNTGELF

v_gene: TRBV12-3/TRBV12-4
j_gene: TRBJ2-5
CDR3aa: ASSSKQGEETQY

v_gene: TRBV3-1
j_gene: TRBJ2-2
CDR3aa: ASSPGLYTGELF

v_gene: TRBV3-1
j_gene: TRBJ1-1
CDR3aa: ASSQDAGQGNTEAF

v_gene: TRBV30
j_gene: TRBJ2-5
CDR3aa: AWSVQGGAGKETQY

v_gene: TRBV5-1
j_gene: TRBJ2-2
CDR3aa: ASSPPEGGELF

v_gene: TRBV28
j_gene: TRBJ2-5
CDR3aa: ASSSGQLKETQY

v_gene: TRBV28
j_gene: TRBJ2-7
CDR3aa: ASSSGARKQY

v_gene: TRBV20-1
j_gene: TRBJ2-4
CDR3aa: SASRPGGTKNIQY

v_gene: TRBV10-3
j_gene: TRBJ2-3
CDR3aa: AISRQGSLSTDTQY

v_gene: TRBV5-1
j_gene: TRBJ2-5
CDR3aa: ASYQGTGTQETQY

v_gene: TRBV18
j_gene: TRBJ2-3
CDR3aa: ASSPTRRTDTQY

v_gene: TRBV6-1
j_gene: TRBJ2-1
CDR3aa: ASTREIDNEQF

v_gene: TRBV6-5
j_gene: TRBJ2-3
CDR3aa: ASSYLSEEVDTQY

v_gene: TRBV20-1
j_gene: TRBJ2-5
CDR3aa: SAPDQATQETQY

v_gene: TRBV19
j_gene: TRBJ1-3
CDR3aa: ASSPIGTSGNTIY